This T cell receptor beta chain emerged from a study of neurological immune-mediated disorders. With 10-nucleotide random UMIs included, cDNA was synthesized by 5'RACE. TCRdb reanalysed the 5' RACE reads using MiXCR and keeps one entry per CDR3 protein. The data contain fewer than 50,000 distinct CDR3 sequences, about 13% of them singletons. Study findings and constraints: None of the CDR3 amino acid sequences of expanded clones were shared across subjects, and this suggested private repertoires in all groups.

There are 15 residues in the CDR3. V was trimmed by 0 bases and J by 3 bases, leaving 9 bases between them. The germline gives CDR1 SGHDT, CDR2 YYEEEE. Time point noted: longitudinal time-point 3. The group of healthy controls was made up of people who were blood bank volunteers in Maryland, USA. 2 million unsorted PBMCs were stored in RNAlater at -80 °C before RNA extraction. This clonotype occurred many times. Antigen unknown. The sample comprised PBMCs. The genes are TRBV5-6 and TRBJ2-2; D tentatively fits TRBD1 or TRBD2 (5 bases each). The receptor was derived from a young man in good health. The DNA for the CDR3 is TGTGCCAGCAGCTTGGTCCAGGGAGACACCGGGGAGCTGTTTTTT. Translating gives CASSLVQGDTGELFF.